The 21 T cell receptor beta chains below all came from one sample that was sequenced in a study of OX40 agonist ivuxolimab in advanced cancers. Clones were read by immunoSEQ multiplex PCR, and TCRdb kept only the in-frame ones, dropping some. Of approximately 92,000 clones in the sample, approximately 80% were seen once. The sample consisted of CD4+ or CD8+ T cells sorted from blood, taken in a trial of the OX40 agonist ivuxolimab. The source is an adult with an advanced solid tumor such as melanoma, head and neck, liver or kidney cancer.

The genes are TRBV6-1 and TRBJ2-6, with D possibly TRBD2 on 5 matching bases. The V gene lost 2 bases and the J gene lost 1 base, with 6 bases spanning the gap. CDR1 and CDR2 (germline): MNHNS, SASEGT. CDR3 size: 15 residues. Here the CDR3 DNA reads TGTGCCAGCAGTGAAAGACTATCTGGGGCCAACGTCCTGACTTTC. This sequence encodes CASSERLSGANVLTF.

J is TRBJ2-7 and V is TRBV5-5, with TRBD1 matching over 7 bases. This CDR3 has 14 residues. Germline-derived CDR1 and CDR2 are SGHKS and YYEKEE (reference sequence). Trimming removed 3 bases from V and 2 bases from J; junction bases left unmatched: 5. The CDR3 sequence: CASSSPGQTYEQYF. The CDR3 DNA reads TGTGCCAGCAGCTCCCCGGGACAGACCTACGAGCAGTACTTC.

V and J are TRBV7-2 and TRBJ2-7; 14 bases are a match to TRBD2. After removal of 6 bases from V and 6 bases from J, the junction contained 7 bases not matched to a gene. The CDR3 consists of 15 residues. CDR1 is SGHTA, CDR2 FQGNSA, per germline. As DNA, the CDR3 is TGTGCCAGCAGTCAGACTAGCGGGAGGGCAATCGAGCAGTACTTC. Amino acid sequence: CASSQTSGRAIEQYF.

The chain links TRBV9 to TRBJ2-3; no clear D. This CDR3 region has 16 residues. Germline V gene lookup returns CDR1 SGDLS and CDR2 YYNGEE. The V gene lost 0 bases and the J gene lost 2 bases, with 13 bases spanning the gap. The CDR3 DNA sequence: TGTGCCAGCAGCGTAGCTGGAACACCGTCCACAGATACGCAGTATTTT. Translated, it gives CASSVAGTPSTDTQYF.

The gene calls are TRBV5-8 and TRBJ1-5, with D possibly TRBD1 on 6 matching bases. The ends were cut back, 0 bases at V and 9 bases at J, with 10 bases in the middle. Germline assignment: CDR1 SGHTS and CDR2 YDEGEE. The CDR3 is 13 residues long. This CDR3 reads CASSLDREGPQHF. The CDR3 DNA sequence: TGTGCCAGCAGCTTGGACAGGGAAGGGCCCCAGCATTTT.

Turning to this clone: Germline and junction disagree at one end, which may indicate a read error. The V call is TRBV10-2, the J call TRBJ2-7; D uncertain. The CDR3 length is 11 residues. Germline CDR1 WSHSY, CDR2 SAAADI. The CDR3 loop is CAISASDEQYF. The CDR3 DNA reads TGTGCCATCAGTGCGTCCGACGAGCAGTACTTC.

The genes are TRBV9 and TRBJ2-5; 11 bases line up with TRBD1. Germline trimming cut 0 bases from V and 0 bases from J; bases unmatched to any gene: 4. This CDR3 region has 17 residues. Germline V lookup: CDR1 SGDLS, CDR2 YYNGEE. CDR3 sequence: CASSVGLGQGDQETQYF. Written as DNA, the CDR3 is TGTGCCAGCAGCGTAGGCTTGGGACAGGGGGACCAAGAGACCCAGTACTTC.

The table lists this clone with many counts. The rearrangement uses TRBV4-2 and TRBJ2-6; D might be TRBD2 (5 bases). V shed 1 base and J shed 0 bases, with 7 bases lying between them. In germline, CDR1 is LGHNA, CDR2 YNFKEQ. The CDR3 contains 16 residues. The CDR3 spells CASSQGRDSGANVLTF. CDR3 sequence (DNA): TGTGCCAGCAGCCAAGGACGGGACTCTGGGGCCAACGTCCTGACTTTC.

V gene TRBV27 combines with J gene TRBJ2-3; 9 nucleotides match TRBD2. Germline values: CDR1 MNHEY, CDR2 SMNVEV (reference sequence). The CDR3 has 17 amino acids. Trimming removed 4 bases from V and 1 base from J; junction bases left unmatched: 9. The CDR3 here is CASSWGWREGGTDTQYF. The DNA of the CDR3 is TGTGCCAGCAGTTGGGGGTGGCGGGAGGGCGGCACAGATACGCAGTATTTT.

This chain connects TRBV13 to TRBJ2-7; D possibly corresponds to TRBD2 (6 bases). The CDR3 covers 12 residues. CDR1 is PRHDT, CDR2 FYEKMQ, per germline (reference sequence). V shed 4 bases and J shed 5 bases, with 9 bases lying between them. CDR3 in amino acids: CASSSRRDEQYF. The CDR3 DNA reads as TGTGCCAGCAGCTCCCGGAGGGACGAGCAGTACTTC. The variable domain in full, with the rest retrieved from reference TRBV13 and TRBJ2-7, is AAGVIQSPRHLIKEKRETATLKCYPIPRHDTVYWYQQGPGQDPQFLISFYEKMQSDKGSIPDRFSAQQFSDYHSELNMSSLELGDSALYFCASSSRRDEQYFGPGTRLTVT.

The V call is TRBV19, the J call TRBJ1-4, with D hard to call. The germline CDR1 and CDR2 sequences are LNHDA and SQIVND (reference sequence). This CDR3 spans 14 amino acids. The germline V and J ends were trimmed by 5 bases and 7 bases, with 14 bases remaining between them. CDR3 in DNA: TGTGCCAGTAGTTGGCGGGGAGGAGTTGAAAAACTGTTTTTT. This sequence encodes CASSWRGGVEKLFF.

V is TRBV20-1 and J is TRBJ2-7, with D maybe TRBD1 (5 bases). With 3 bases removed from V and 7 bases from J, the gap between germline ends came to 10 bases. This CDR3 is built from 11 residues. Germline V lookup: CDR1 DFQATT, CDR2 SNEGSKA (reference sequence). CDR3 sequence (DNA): TGCAGTGCTAGGGACATAGGAGAGCAGTACTTC. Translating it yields CSARDIGEQYF.

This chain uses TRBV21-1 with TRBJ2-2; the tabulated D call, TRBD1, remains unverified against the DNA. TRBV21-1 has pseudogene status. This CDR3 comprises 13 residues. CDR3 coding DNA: TGTGCCAGGGGACACCCCGACACCGGGGAGCTGTTTTTT. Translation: CARGHPDTGELFF.

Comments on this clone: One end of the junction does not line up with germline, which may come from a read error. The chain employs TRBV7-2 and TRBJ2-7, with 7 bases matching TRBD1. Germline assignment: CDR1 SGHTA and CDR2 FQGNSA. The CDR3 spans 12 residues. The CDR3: CASSPAGTEPYF. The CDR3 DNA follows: TGTGCCAGCAGCCCAGCCGGGACAGAGCCGTACTTC.

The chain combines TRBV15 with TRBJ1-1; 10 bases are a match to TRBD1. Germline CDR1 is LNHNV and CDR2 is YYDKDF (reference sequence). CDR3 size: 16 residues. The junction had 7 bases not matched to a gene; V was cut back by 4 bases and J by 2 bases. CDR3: CATSKDRGRPNTEAFF. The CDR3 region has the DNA TGTGCCACCAGCAAAGACAGGGGGCGTCCAAACACTGAAGCTTTCTTT.

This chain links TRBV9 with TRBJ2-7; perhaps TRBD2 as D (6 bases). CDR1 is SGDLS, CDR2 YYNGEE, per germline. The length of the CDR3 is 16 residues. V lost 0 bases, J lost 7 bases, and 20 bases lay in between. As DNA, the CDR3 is TGTGCCAGCAGCGTAGAAGCGGGTGGCGCCTCGGGGGAGCAGTACTTC. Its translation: CASSVEAGGASGEQYF.

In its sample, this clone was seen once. In DNA, the CDR3 is TGCGCCAGCAGATTAGGATCACTCAACAATCAGCCCCAGCATTTT. This translates into CASRLGSLNNQPQHF. The chain couples TRBV5-1 to TRBJ1-5; D gene unclear. This CDR3 has 15 residues. Trimming removed 5 bases at V and 3 bases at J, with 15 bases between. CDR1 and CDR2 from the germline V gene are SGHRS and YFSETQ.

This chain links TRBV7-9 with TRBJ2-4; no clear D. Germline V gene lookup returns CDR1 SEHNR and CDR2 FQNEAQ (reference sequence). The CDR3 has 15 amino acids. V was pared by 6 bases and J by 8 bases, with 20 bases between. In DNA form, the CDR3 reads TGTGCCAGCAGTCAGTCGGGTTTTACGGTCGACATTCAGTACTTC. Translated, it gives CASSQSGFTVDIQYF.

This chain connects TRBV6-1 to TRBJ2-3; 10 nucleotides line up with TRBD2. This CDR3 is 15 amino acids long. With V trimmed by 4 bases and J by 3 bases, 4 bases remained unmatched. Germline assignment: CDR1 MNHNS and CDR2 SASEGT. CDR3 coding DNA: TGTGCCAGCAGTGGGGCTAGCGGGGGAACAGATACGCAGTATTTT. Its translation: CASSGASGGTDTQYF.

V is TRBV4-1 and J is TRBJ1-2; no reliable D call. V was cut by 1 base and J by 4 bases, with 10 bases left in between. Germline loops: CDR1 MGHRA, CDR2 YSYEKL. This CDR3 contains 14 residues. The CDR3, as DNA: TGCGCCAGCAGCCAAGCTGTGGCTGCCTATGGCTACACCTTC. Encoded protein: CASSQAVAAYGYTF.

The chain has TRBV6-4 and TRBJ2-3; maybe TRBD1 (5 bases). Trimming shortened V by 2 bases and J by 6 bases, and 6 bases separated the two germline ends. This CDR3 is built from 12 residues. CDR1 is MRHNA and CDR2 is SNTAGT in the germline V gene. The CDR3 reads CASSDQGDTQYF. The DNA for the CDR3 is TGTGCCAGCAGTGACCAGGGCGATACGCAGTATTTT.